A single sample gave rise to the 18 T cell receptor beta chains below, sequenced in a study of blood T cell repertoires in COVID-19. Generated by immunoSEQ multiplex PCR, the TCRdb table keeps only in-frame clones and is missing some. The table lists roughly 160,000 clones, around 80% of them singletons, with around 17% in the top ten. Specimen: PBMCs or T cells enriched from blood (not recorded which). All receptors come from a woman aged 70-85 years in a cohort exposed to, infected with or recovered from COVID-19 (not recorded which).

This clone was counted a few times. In DNA, the CDR3 is TGTGCCAGCAGCTACCAGGGGGCCGGGACTAGCGGGATATTCTGGGAGCAGTTCTTC. Encoded protein: CASSYQGAGTSGIFWEQFF. The genes are TRBV11-2 and TRBJ2-1; 13 positions agree with TRBD2. CDR1 is SGHAT and CDR2 is FQNNGV in the germline V gene. The CDR3 is 19 residues long. V lost 4 bases to trimming and J lost 10 bases; unmatched junction nucleotides: 19. Full variable domain (outside the CDR3, taken from reference TRBV11-2 and TRBJ2-1): EAGVAQSPRYKIIEKRQSVAFWCNPISGHATLYWYQQILGQGPKLLIQFQNNGVVDDSQLPKDRFSAERLKGVDSTLKIQPAKLEDSAVYLCASSYQGAGTSGIFWEQFFGPGTRLTVL.

J is TRBJ2-1 and V is TRBV5-5; D possibly corresponds to TRBD1 (6 bases). Germline-derived CDR1 and CDR2 are SGHKS and YYEKEE (reference sequence). This CDR3 is 15 amino acids long. Trimming removed 6 bases at V and 0 bases at J, with 13 bases between. CDR3 in DNA: TGTGCCAGCATCATACAGGGTCTCTCCTACAATGAGCAGTTCTTC. Its protein is CASIIQGLSYNEQFF.

This clone showed up just a few times. V is TRBV15 and J is TRBJ1-6, with 10 bases fitting TRBD1. V trimming: 5 bases; J trimming: 3 bases; junction bases outside the gene matches: 1. The CDR3 contains 15 residues. The germline V gene has CDR1 LNHNV and CDR2 YYDKDF (reference sequence). CDR3 nucleotides: TGTGCCACCAGCCGGGACAGGGGCTATAATTCACCCCTCCACTTT. Translation gives CATSRDRGYNSPLHF.

The chain recombines TRBV18 with TRBJ2-5, with D perhaps TRBD1 (5 bases). Trimming pared 4 bases from V and 7 bases from J, leaving 10 bases between. This CDR3 is built from 12 residues. Per germline, CDR1 KGHSH and CDR2 LQKENI. The CDR3 DNA reads TGTGCCAGCTCACTTCAGGGCGGGACCCAGTACTTC. Translating it yields CASSLQGGTQYF.

The V call is TRBV19, the J call TRBJ2-3; perhaps TRBD1 as D (7 bases). V was cut by 6 bases and J by 8 bases, with 24 bases left in between. Germline V lookup: CDR1 LNHDA, CDR2 SQIVND (reference sequence). The CDR3 length is 16 residues. The chain's CDR3 is CASRSGGGGEGGTQYF. CDR3 nucleotide sequence: TGTGCCAGTAGGTCGGGTGGAGGGGGCGAAGGAGGTACGCAGTATTTT.

The rearrangement joins TRBV18 to TRBJ2-1; tentatively, D is TRBD2 (5 bases). The CDR3 consists of 15 residues. Trimming cost V 5 bases and J 4 bases, with 15 bases left between them. CDR1 is KGHSH and CDR2 is LQKENI in the germline V gene. The CDR3: CASSTGESPYNEQFF. CDR3 DNA sequence: TGTGCCAGCTCAACCGGGGAGTCCCCTTACAATGAGCAGTTCTTC.

V gene TRBV28 combines with J gene TRBJ2-7, with D unresolved. The germline gives CDR1 MDHEN, CDR2 SYDVKM. There are 14 residues in the CDR3. V gave up 1 base and J gave up 2 bases, with 9 bases separating them. The CDR3 region is CASSLYPGTYEQYF. Written as DNA, the CDR3 is TGTGCCAGCAGTTTATATCCGGGTACCTACGAGCAGTACTTC. The whole variable domain, remainder taken from reference TRBV28 and TRBJ2-7, is DVKVTQSSRYLVKRTGEKVFLECVQDMDHENMFWYRQDPGLGLRLIYFSYDVKMKEKGDIPEGYSVSREKKERFSLILESASTNQTSMYLCASSLYPGTYEQYFGPGTRLTVT.

This clone was counted once. The CDR3 sequence: CAISDREDEKLFF. CDR3 in DNA: TGTGCCATCAGTGACAGGGAGGATGAAAAACTGTTTTTT. The rearrangement joins TRBV10-3 to TRBJ1-4, with D possibly TRBD1 on 5 matching bases. CDR3 length equals 13 residues. From germline, CDR1 is ENHRY and CDR2 SYGVKD. Between the trimmed V and J ends, which lost 3 bases and 6 bases, there was a span of 8 bases.

This chain joins TRBV4-1 and TRBJ1-2; 8 positions match TRBD1. The CDR3 runs 16 residues. Germline trimming cut 4 bases from V and 9 bases from J; bases unmatched to any gene: 16. Germline V gives CDR1 MGHRA, CDR2 YSYEKL. CDR3 residues: CASSRPKGQGPYRYTF. CDR3 in DNA: TGCGCCAGCAGCCGCCCGAAAGGACAGGGACCGTATCGCTACACCTTC.

This clone has only one observation. The chain joins TRBV5-5 to TRBJ2-3; D remains unclear. The CDR3 covers 14 residues. Germline loops: CDR1 SGHKS, CDR2 YYEKEE (reference sequence). V lost 1 base to trimming and J lost 5 bases, with 11 bases between them. The CDR3 is CASSLNARKDTQYF. In DNA form, the CDR3 reads TGTGCCAGCAGCTTGAATGCCAGAAAAGATACGCAGTATTTT.

The genes are TRBV7-9 and TRBJ2-1; 7 bases align to TRBD2. CDR3 size: 19 residues. With V trimmed by 1 base and J by 1 base, 13 bases remained unmatched. Germline-derived CDR1 and CDR2 are SEHNR and FQNEAQ (reference sequence). The CDR3 DNA reads TGTGCCAGCAGCTTAGGGGTTTCGGGCGGGAGAGGATCCTACAATGAGCAGTTCTTC. Its protein is CASSLGVSGGRGSYNEQFF.

V gene TRBV7-2 combines with J gene TRBJ2-7; D is perhaps TRBD2 (7 bases). CDR1 and CDR2 from the germline V gene are SGHTA and FQGNSA. The CDR3 has 15 residues. The ends were cut back, 4 bases at V and 0 bases at J, with 13 bases in the middle. CDR3 sequence: CASSYTGTTSYEQYF. Here the CDR3 DNA reads TGTGCCAGCAGCTACACAGGGACTACCTCCTACGAGCAGTACTTC.

V gene TRBV5-1 combines with J gene TRBJ2-1; D is perhaps TRBD2 (6 bases). Trimming took 3 bases from V and 4 from J, leaving 11 bases between them. The CDR3 runs to 14 residues. Germline V gene sequence: CDR1 SGHRS, CDR2 YFSETQ. CDR3 in amino acids: CASSSRGMYNEQFF. CDR3 nucleotides: TGCGCCAGCAGCTCTCGGGGGATGTACAATGAGCAGTTCTTC.

This rearrangement joins TRBV19 to TRBJ2-1, with D hard to call. Germline values: CDR1 LNHDA, CDR2 SQIVND (reference sequence). The CDR3 totals 14 residues. Trimming took off 3 bases at V and 1 base at J, with 7 bases between the two ends. In nucleotides, the CDR3 is TGTGCCAGTAGTATCTGGAGTTCCTACAATGAGCAGTTCTTC. Protein product: CASSIWSSYNEQFF.

This rearrangement joins TRBV7-9 to TRBJ2-7, with D hard to call. Trimming took 5 bases from V and 1 from J, leaving 15 bases between them. The V gene's germline CDR1 is SEHNR and CDR2 FQNEAQ (reference sequence). The CDR3 is 15 residues long. The CDR3 region is CASSPLGVQSYEQYF. CDR3 DNA: TGTGCCAGCAGCCCACTTGGCGTACAGTCCTACGAGCAGTACTTC.

This chain connects TRBV27 to TRBJ2-3; D not resolved. The CDR3 consists of 12 residues. V was trimmed by 6 bases and J by 0 bases, leaving 4 bases between them. From germline, CDR1 is MNHEY and CDR2 SMNVEV (reference sequence). The CDR3, as DNA: TGTGCCAGCAGGACTAGCACAGATACGCAGTATTTT. Its translation: CASRTSTDTQYF.

This clone was counted once. This sequence joins TRBV28 and TRBJ2-7, with 8 bases fitting TRBD2. Per the germline V gene, CDR1 is MDHEN and CDR2 is SYDVKM. J lost 2 bases, V lost 8 bases, and 2 bases had no gene match. This CDR3 comprises 12 residues. The DNA of the CDR3 is TGTGCCAGCGCGCGGGAGGCCTACGAGCAGTACTTC. It is translated as CASAREAYEQYF.

V gene TRBV28 combines with J gene TRBJ2-2; 10 bases align to TRBD2. The germline gives CDR1 MDHEN, CDR2 SYDVKM. Unmatched junction bases numbered 7, after V lost 6 bases and J lost 6 bases. The CDR3 extends over 15 amino acids. The chain's CDR3 is CASSTLSGGAGELFF. The CDR3 nucleotides are TGTGCCAGCAGCACCCTAAGCGGGGGGGCCGGGGAGCTGTTTTTT.